The entry below gives a single T cell receptor (beta chain) sequence along with its context. The data were taken from a study of siplizumab effects on memory and regulatory T cells. TCRdb's copy holds only in-frame clones and misses some; the assay was immunoSEQ multiplex PCR. Of 100,000 or so clones in the sample, roughly nine tenths are singletons; the top ten hold 0.9% to 1.4%. Per the germline V gene, CDR1 is SGDLS and CDR2 is YYNGEE. The CDR3 spans 16 residues. Trimming stripped 0 bases from V and 0 bases from J, with 9 bases between. The sample was CD4+ T cells sorted from blood. This clonotype originated in a human donor in good health. This chain connects TRBV9 to TRBJ2-2, with D maybe TRBD1 (6 bases). The CDR3 DNA follows: TGTGCCAGCAGCGTAGTAGGGACACCGAACACCGGGGAGCTGTTTTTT. Its translation: CASSVVGTPNTGELFF.